Shown below are 13 T cell receptor beta chains from a single sample sequenced in a study of cytomegalovirus exposure and HLA in healthy donors. The repertoire was sequenced with immunoSEQ multiplex PCR; TCRdb's copy has only in-frame clones and lacks some. The data show about 310,000 clones, approximately 86% seen once. The sequencing sample was made of PBMCs. All receptors derive from a man in his thirties or forties in good health and CMV-seronegative.

The chain couples TRBV5-4 to TRBJ1-2; 8 positions agree with TRBD1. V was pared by 0 bases and J by 10 bases, with 5 bases of the junction left unmatched. The CDR3 is made up of 13 amino acids. Germline V lookup: CDR1 SGHNT, CDR2 YYREEE (reference sequence). The CDR3 region has the DNA TGTGCCAGCAGCTTGGGACAGGGGCCCCCCTACACCTTC. As protein: CASSLGQGPPYTF. Complete variable domain (other parts from reference TRBV5-4 and TRBJ1-2): ETGVTQSPTHLIKTRGQQVTLRCSSQSGHNTVSWYQQALGQGPQFIFQYYREEENGRGNFPPRFSGLQFPNYSSELNVNALELDDSALYLCASSLGQGPPYTFGSGTRLTVV.

The chain joins TRBV7-7 to TRBJ1-1; D not resolved. V was trimmed by 1 base and J by 5 bases, leaving 11 bases between them. CDR3 size: 14 residues. The germline gives CDR1 SSHAT, CDR2 FNYEAQ (reference sequence). The CDR3 sequence is CASSLGGIGTEAFF. The DNA of the CDR3 is TGTGCCAGCAGCTTAGGAGGGATCGGGACTGAAGCTTTCTTT.

V gene TRBV4-3 combines with J gene TRBJ1-1; possibly TRBD1 for D (6 bases). CDR1 and CDR2 from the germline V gene are LGHNA and YSLEER. CDR3 size: 17 residues. The germline V and J ends were trimmed by 0 bases and 7 bases, with 21 bases remaining between them. Here the CDR3 DNA reads TGCGCCAGCAGCCAAGATCTGCTGGGGGGGCGGGCCCGTGAAGCTTTCTTT. Protein: CASSQDLLGGRAREAFF.

The CDR3 loop reads CASSRSGGRGGRDTQYF. CDR3 nucleotides: TGCGCCAGCAGCCGGAGCGGGGGGCGGGGAGGTCGAGATACGCAGTATTTT. This chain links TRBV4-1 with TRBJ2-3, with 9 bases fitting TRBD2. Germline trimming cut 4 bases from V and 5 bases from J; bases unmatched to any gene: 13. The CDR3 sequence is 17 residues long. From germline, CDR1 is MGHRA and CDR2 YSYEKL.

The rearrangement uses TRBV5-5 and TRBJ2-2; D may be TRBD2 (6 bases). V shed 5 bases and J shed 2 bases, with 28 bases lying between them. Germline CDR1 reads SGHKS; CDR2 reads YYEKEE (reference sequence). This CDR3 is built from 20 residues. CDR3 sequence: CASRHGTLRESGRNTGELFF. CDR3 in DNA: TGTGCCAGCAGACACGGGACGCTCCGGGAGAGCGGAAGAAACACCGGGGAGCTGTTTTTT.

This sequence joins TRBV5-4 and TRBJ2-5; 8 bases match TRBD2. Germline-derived CDR1 and CDR2 are SGHNT and YYREEE (reference sequence). V lost 2 bases to trimming and J lost 5 bases; unmatched junction nucleotides: 14. CDR3 length: 17 amino acids. The CDR3 DNA is TGTGCCAGCAGCTTTTTTTTGAGGCGGGGGGTCGGGGAGACCCAGTACTTC. The encoded protein is CASSFFLRRGVGETQYF.

The genes are TRBV5-1 and TRBJ2-7; 7 nucleotides line up with TRBD1. Losses at the gene ends were 4 bases for V and 6 bases for J; bases not matched to a gene: 7. The CDR3 is 13 residues long. Germline CDR1 and CDR2: SGHRS and YFSETQ. In DNA form, the CDR3 reads TGCGCCAGCAGCCTGACAGGGAGAGGCGAGCAGTACTTC. This translates into CASSLTGRGEQYF. The whole variable domain, remainder taken from reference TRBV5-1 and TRBJ2-7, is KAGVTQTPRYLIKTRGQQVTLSCSPISGHRSVSWYQQTPGQGLQFLFEYFSETQRNKGNFPGRFSGRQFSNSRSEMNVSTLELGDSALYLCASSLTGRGEQYFGPGTRLTVT.

This chain joins TRBV28 and TRBJ1-1; TRBD1 aligns across 8 bases. The CDR3 sequence is 14 residues long. V lost 5 bases and J lost 4; bases outside the gene matches: 6. Germline V CDR1 and CDR2: MDHEN, SYDVKM. For the CDR3, the DNA is TGTGCCAGCAGTCGACAGGGGACGGGCACTGAAGCTTTCTTT. Residues: CASSRQGTGTEAFF.

V gene TRBV27 combines with J gene TRBJ1-2; possibly TRBD1 for D (6 bases). The CDR3 extends over 15 amino acids. Trimming pared 1 base from V and 7 bases from J, leaving 16 bases between. Germline V gene sequence: CDR1 MNHEY, CDR2 SMNVEV (reference sequence). CDR3: CASSLYQGQLAGYTF. The CDR3 DNA follows: TGTGCCAGCAGTTTATACCAGGGGCAACTGGCTGGCTACACCTTC.

V gene TRBV4-3 combines with J gene TRBJ2-7; 8 bases map to TRBD1. Germline loops: CDR1 LGHNA, CDR2 YSLEER. V trimming: 4 bases; J trimming: 4 bases; junction bases outside the gene matches: 12. There are 16 residues in the CDR3. The CDR3 protein is CASSPGALDREYEQYF. For the CDR3, the DNA is TGCGCCAGCAGCCCAGGAGCATTGGACAGGGAATACGAGCAGTACTTC.

This sequence joins TRBV5-5 and TRBJ1-6, with 10 bases identical to TRBD1. Germline-derived CDR1 and CDR2 are SGHKS and YYEKEE (reference sequence). Trimming removed 4 bases from V and 9 bases from J; junction bases left unmatched: 7. The CDR3 runs 15 residues. The CDR3 protein is CASSQVTGGGSPLHF. In DNA, the CDR3 is TGTGCCAGCAGCCAAGTGACAGGGGGCGGTTCACCCCTCCACTTT. The full variable domain, rest sourced from reference TRBV5-5 and TRBJ1-6, is DAGVTQSPTHLIKTRGQQVTLRCSPISGHKSVSWYQQVLGQGPQFIFQYYEKEERGRGNFPDRFSARQFPNYSSELNVNALLLGDSALYLCASSQVTGGGSPLHFGNGTRLTVT.

The chain carries TRBV15 and TRBJ2-4; 7 nucleotides line up with TRBD1. The ends lost 1 base at V and 1 base at J; junction bases unmatched: 4. Germline V gene sequence: CDR1 LNHNV, CDR2 YYDKDF (reference sequence). The CDR3 is 16 amino acids. CDR3 in amino acids: CATSRGDRVAKNIQYF. CDR3 coding DNA: TGTGCCACCAGCAGAGGAGACAGGGTGGCCAAAAACATTCAGTACTTC.

This clone has a single count. The rearrangement joins TRBV25-1 to TRBJ2-1, with D possibly being TRBD2 (6 bases). This CDR3 comprises 14 residues. Germline V lookup: CDR1 MGHDK, CDR2 SYGVNS. Trimming stripped 4 bases from V and 2 bases from J, with 9 bases between. In DNA form, the CDR3 reads TGTGCCAGCAGTGGGTCTAGCGCCTACAATGAGCAGTTCTTC. Protein sequence: CASSGSSAYNEQFF.